This T cell receptor beta chain was captured in a study of CD8 T cells in ankylosing spondylitis (dated by TCRdb to the late 2010s). About the full investigation: The study set out to find disease-linked TCR variants by profiling T cell receptor beta repertoires in ankylosing spondylitis patients and healthy donors. The full study cohort was made up of approximately 24 ankylosing spondylitis patients and 95 to 130 healthy donors. Peripheral blood was sampled, and synovial fluid was additionally collected from ankylosing spondylitis patients. The paper's findings and limits, for the study overall: Some of the motif variants had been reported before in the synovial fluid and blood of reactive arthritis patients, a finding that suggests common disease-initiation mechanisms. The disease-linked clones showed a CD8+ phenotype and occurred at relatively low frequencies in peripheral blood. A TCR beta motif of about 8 highly homologous amino acid variants appeared characteristic of blood from ankylosing spondylitis patients. The disease-linked clones were reported to be significantly enriched in matched synovial fluid samples from ankylosing spondylitis patients.

Inclusive of the bounding cysteine and phenylalanine, the CDR3 is 14 residues long. Only the CDR3 DNA is retained, 42 bases long and in frame from the first base. CDR1 and CDR2, looked up from the germline V gene (reference sequence), are LNHNV and YYDKDF. The trim is 8 bases for V and 0 bases for J, with a gap of 11 bases between the germline ends. Sequencing was performed on an Illumina HiSeq 2500. TCR beta libraries were prepared by quantitative 5'-RACE with molecular barcodes. The original pipeline was this. A new computational method, built on a probabilistic model of VDJ rearrangement, was used to identify disease-linked TCR variants. Starting from the raw public reads, TCRdb applied fastp trimming at Q25, assembled clones with MiXCR and retained in-frame beta chains. Duplicate CDR3 protein sequences are folded into a single record with the most common DNA and genes. The V and J calls, along with clone size, are taken from TCRdb and not from the paper's own processing. The sample contains about 480,000 distinct CDR3 sequences, under 20% of them found a single time. Approximately 1% of the sample belongs to the ten largest clones.

Only a few counts were recorded for this clonotype. Its target antigen remains unknown. Base qualities are not at hand, and no much larger clone is one base apart. This sequence uses TRBV15 and TRBJ1-5; TRBD1 is perhaps the D gene, given 5 matching bases. The material sequenced was blood, either unsorted or a sorted T cell fraction (not recorded which). This receptor was obtained from a male donor with ankylosing spondylitis. The CDR3 region reads CATAWGYSNQPQHF. Read as DNA, the sequence is TGTGCCACCGCCTGGGGGTATAGCAATCAGCCCCAGCATTTT.